These 10 T cell receptor beta chains were sequenced from one sample in a study of technical replicates of blood from a handful of donors. The assay was immunoSEQ multiplex PCR, and TCRdb's table has in-frame clones only and misses some. Among tens of thousands of clones listed, under 96% were seen once. The sample taken for sequencing was T cells isolated from PBMCs. The receptors here all came from a human donor in good health.

The CDR3 region is CAWSVGLAVTDTQYF. For the CDR3, the DNA is TGTGCCTGGAGTGTAGGACTAGCGGTCACAGATACGCAGTATTTT. V usage is TRBV30 and J usage is TRBJ2-3; 10 nucleotides agree with TRBD2. Germline CDR1 reads GTSNPN; CDR2 reads SVGIG (reference sequence). V trimming: 0 bases; J trimming: 2 bases; junction bases outside the gene matches: 2. The CDR3 is made up of 15 amino acids.

In nucleotides, the CDR3 is TGCGCCAGCAGTGAAGGGGGCAGGGGAGCTACTGAAGCTTTCTTT. Protein sequence: CASSEGGRGATEAFF. This chain uses TRBV10-2 with TRBJ1-1, with 7 bases matching TRBD1. Germline assignment: CDR1 WSHSY and CDR2 SAAADI. This CDR3 has 15 residues. V lost 3 bases, J lost 5 bases, and 9 bases stayed unmatched.

The chain uses TRBV11-2 and TRBJ2-7; 11 positions match TRBD2. Germline CDR1 and CDR2: SGHAT and FQNNGV. The length of the CDR3 is 15 residues. J was trimmed by 4 bases and V by 5 bases; bases with no gene match: 7. CDR3 in DNA: TGTGCCAGCAGCCCTCTAGCGGGAGGCTATTACGAGCAGTACTTC. Its protein is CASSPLAGGYYEQYF. The variable domain in full, completed from reference TRBV11-2 and TRBJ2-7, reads EAGVAQSPRYKIIEKRQSVAFWCNPISGHATLYWYQQILGQGPKLLIQFQNNGVVDDSQLPKDRFSAERLKGVDSTLKIQPAKLEDSAVYLCASSPLAGGYYEQYFGPGTRLTVT.

The V gene is TRBV28, the J gene TRBJ1-4; the D is unclear. This CDR3 comprises 16 residues. Germline CDR1 and CDR2: MDHEN and SYDVKM. V was shortened by 6 bases and J by 0 bases, with 14 bases between the two germline ends. The CDR3 here is CASSPPHSATNEKLFF. CDR3 sequence (DNA): TGTGCCAGCAGCCCCCCCCACAGTGCAACTAATGAAAAACTGTTTTTT.

The chain carries TRBV6-4 and TRBJ2-7; possible D gene TRBD2, 5 bases. Trimming cost V 6 bases and J 2 bases, with 14 bases left between them. Germline CDR1 reads MRHNA; CDR2 reads SNTAGT. The CDR3 totals 14 residues. CDR3 DNA sequence: TGTGCCAGCAGAATGTGTAGCGATCCCTACGAGCAGTACTTC. Translation gives CASRMCSDPYEQYF.

V usage is TRBV25-1 and J usage is TRBJ2-7; 7 bases are a match to TRBD1. Germline loops: CDR1 MGHDK, CDR2 SYGVNS. The CDR3 has 16 residues. V dropped 2 bases and J dropped 6; count of bases not matched to a gene: 13. For the CDR3, the DNA is TGTGCCAGCAGTGAAAGTCGAGGGGGCCCCCGGGGCGAGCAGTACTTC. This sequence encodes CASSESRGGPRGEQYF.

The chain links TRBV7-2 to TRBJ1-2; a possible D gene is TRBD1 (6 bases). The CDR3 extends over 15 amino acids. Germline CDR1 SGHTA, CDR2 FQGNSA. Trimming cost V 4 bases and J 5 bases, with 17 bases left between them. CDR3 DNA: TGTGCCAGCAGCTCGACTCATCCCCAGGGGTATGGCTACACCTTC. Residues: CASSSTHPQGYGYTF. The whole variable domain, filled in from reference TRBV7-2 and TRBJ1-2, reads GAGVSQSPSNKVTEKGKDVELRCDPISGHTALYWYRQSLGQGLEFLIYFQGNSAPDKSGLPSDRFSAERTGGSVSTLTIQRTQQEDSAVYLCASSSTHPQGYGYTFGSGTRLTVV.

Regarding this clone: Germline and junction disagree at one end, which may indicate a read error. The J gene is TRBJ1-1, the V gene TRBV19; D unclear. The CDR3 covers 11 residues. Germline assignment: CDR1 LNHDA and CDR2 SQIVND (reference sequence). This CDR3 is CRRVGNTEAFF. CDR3 nucleotide sequence: TGCAGACGAGTGGGCAACACTGAAGCTTTCTTT. Variable domain in full (rest from reference TRBV19 and TRBJ1-1): DGGITQSPKYLFRKEGQNVTLSCEQNLNHDAMYWYRQDPGQGLRLIYYSQIVNDFQKGDIAEGYSVSREKKESFPLTVTSAQKNPTAFYLCRRVGNTEAFFGQGTRLTVV.

This clone has only one observation. V usage is TRBV18 and J usage is TRBJ1-2; 7 bases are shared with TRBD1. In germline, CDR1 is KGHSH, CDR2 LQKENI. CDR3 size: 13 residues. Germline trimming cut 1 base from V and 8 bases from J; bases unmatched to any gene: 4. Here the CDR3 DNA reads TGTGCCAGCTCACCACGACAGGGAAAAGGCTACACCTTC. Translation: CASSPRQGKGYTF.

The V call is TRBV28, the J call TRBJ2-1; D is ambiguous. With 4 bases removed from V and 5 bases from J, the gap between germline ends came to 6 bases. This CDR3 comprises 12 residues. In germline, CDR1 is MDHEN, CDR2 SYDVKM. In DNA, the CDR3 is TGTGCCAGCAGTTCCGGTAACAATGAGCAGTTCTTC. Translated: CASSSGNNEQFF.